This T cell receptor (beta chain) comes out of a study of T cell responses to AZD1222 COVID-19 vaccine. Trimming cost V 8 bases and J 2 bases, with 9 bases left between them. This CDR3 spans 12 amino acids. Per the germline V gene, CDR1 is MNHEY and CDR2 is SVGAGI. Produced via immunoSEQ multiplex PCR; TCRdb's table is partial and in-frame only. The sample lists 100,000 to 150,000 clones, 80% to 90% occurring once. J is TRBJ1-2 and V is TRBV6-5, with D possibly being TRBD1 (5 bases). The clonotype originates from an adult in good health. The material sequenced was peripheral blood, taken on day 0 of AZD1222 vaccination. CDR3 loop: CASGGWNYGYTF. CDR3 bases: TGTGCCAGCGGGGGATGGAACTATGGCTACACCTTC.